The rows below give T cell receptor beta chains drawn from one sample of a study of tumor and adjacent non-tumor tissue in lung cancer. Using its own MiXCR run on the multiplex PCR reads, TCRdb lists one record per CDR3 protein. The data contain tens of thousands of distinct CDR3 sequences, less than 80% of them singletons. Specimen: lung tumor tissue. The receptors stem from a man between 60 and 70 years old with non-small cell lung cancer. Both conserved end residues are part of each CDR3. Fields, in order: D gene, clone size, J gene, V gene, CDR3 DNA, CDR3 protein. D genes are given only for firm matches. Part of the rows lack a size; the others show once, few, many or a class for expanded clones.

TRBD1	many	TRBJ2-3	TRBV10-1	TGCGCCAGCAGTACTGACCAGGGGGCATTAGATACGCAGTATTTT	CASSTDQGALDTQYF
TRBD2	NA	TRBJ2-1	TRBV13	TGTGCTAGCAGCTCAGTTGGTAGCGGGCTTTACAATGAGCAGTTCTTC	CASSSVGSGLYNEQFF
NA	NA	TRBJ2-3	TRBV2	TGTGCCAGCAGGGACTTGGGCAGAAGCACAGATACGCAGTATTTT	CASRDLGRSTDTQYF
NA	NA	TRBJ2-7	TRBV5-5	TGTGCAAGCAGCCCAGACCCCAAAGGAGAGCAGTACTTC	CASSPDPKGEQYF
NA	NA	TRBJ2-1	TRBV20-1	TGTAGTGCTAACAAGGATTCGGAGCGTCCAAGGGACTACAATGAGCAGTTCTTC	CSANKDSERPRDYNEQFF
TRBD2	NA	TRBJ2-1	TRBV10-1	TGCGCCAGCACTTTTAGCGGGAGCTCCTACAATGAGGAGTTCTTC	CASTFSGSSYNEEFF
NA	NA	TRBJ2-3	TRBV5-1	TGCGCCAGCAGCCTCATATGGCAGGGCACAGATACGCAGTATTTT	CASSLIWQGTDTQYF
NA	few	TRBJ2-3	TRBV28	TGTGCCAGCACGTCCCGTGCTAGCATAGATACGCAGTATTTT	CASTSRASIDTQYF
NA	NA	TRBJ1-1	TRBV20-1	TGTAGTGTTAGAGACGGGCAAGGTACAACTGAAGCTTCCTTT	CSVRDGQGTTEASF
NA	once	TRBJ1-2	TRBV20-1	TGCAGTGCTAGGCCGACGAGGCTTATGGGTGGCTACACCTTC	CSARPTRLMGGYTF
NA	NA	TRBJ2-7	TRBV29-1	TGCGGCGTCAGAGCCGGGACATGGCGCAACGAGCAGTACTTC	CGVRAGTWRNEQYF
NA	NA	TRBJ2-2	TRBV20-1	TGCGGTGCTAGAGGGAACATTGGGACCGGGGAGCTGTTTTTT	CGARGNIGTGELFF
NA	NA	TRBJ2-3	TRBV10-1	TGCGCCAGCAGTGTCGGGGACCTCACAGATACGCATTATTTT	CASSVGDLTDTHYF
TRBD2	NA	TRBJ2-7	TRBV11-1	TGTGCCAGTAGCCCCGGGCCGGGGGGGGAGCAGTACTTC	CASSPGPGGEQYF
NA	NA	TRBJ1-1	TRBV24-1	TGTGCCACCAGGGGAGGATCGGGAGGCAATGAAGCTTTCTTT	CATRGGSGGNEAFF
NA	NA	TRBJ2-2	TRBV6-5	TGTGCCAGCAGTTACTCTATCCGTTACACCGGTGAGCTGTTTTTT	CASSYSIRYTGELFF
NA	once	TRBJ2-2	TRBV12-3/TRBV12-4	TGTACCAGCAGTTTGAATCTGGATACCGGGGAGCTGTTTTTT	CTSSLNLDTGELFF
TRBD2	NA	TRBJ2-1	TRBV20-1	TGTAGTGCTAGAGGCCAACTAGCGGGAGGGCCCGGATTTAAGCAGTTCTTC	CSARGQLAGGPGFKQFF
NA	NA	TRBJ2-7	TRBV6-6	TGCGCCAGCATGCCGGGACCAAGGGTAAGGATGCAGTACTTC	CASMPGPRVRMQYF
NA	few	TRBJ2-7	TRBV10-2	TGCGCCAGCAGTGGGTGGGATATAGCGGTCAAAAACTCCTACGAGCAGTACTTC	CASSGWDIAVKNSYEQYF
NA	NA	TRBJ1-2	TRBV29-1	TGCAGCGTTGAGACAGCTAACAACGGGGGCTACACCTTC	CSVETANNGGYTF